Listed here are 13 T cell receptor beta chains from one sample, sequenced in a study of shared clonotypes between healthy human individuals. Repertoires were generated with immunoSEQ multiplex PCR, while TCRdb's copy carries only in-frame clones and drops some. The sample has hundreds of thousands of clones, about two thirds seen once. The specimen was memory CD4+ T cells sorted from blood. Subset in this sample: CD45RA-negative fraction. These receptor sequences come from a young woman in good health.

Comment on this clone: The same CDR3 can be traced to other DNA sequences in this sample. The chain's CDR3 is CASSPLAGSSYEQYF. The CDR3 DNA reads as TGCGCCAGCAGCCCACTAGCGGGAAGCTCCTACGAGCAGTACTTC. The genes are TRBV5-1 and TRBJ2-7, with 10 nucleotides matching TRBD2. The V gene's germline CDR1 is SGHRS and CDR2 YFSETQ. The CDR3 is 15 residues long. Losses at the gene ends were 4 bases for V and 0 bases for J; bases not matched to a gene: 4.

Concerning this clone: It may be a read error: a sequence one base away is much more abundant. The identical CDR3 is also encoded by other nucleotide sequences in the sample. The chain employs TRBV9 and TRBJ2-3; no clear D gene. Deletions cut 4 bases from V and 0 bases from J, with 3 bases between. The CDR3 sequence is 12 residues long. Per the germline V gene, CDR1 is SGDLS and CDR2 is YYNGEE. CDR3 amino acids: CASSSSTDTQYF. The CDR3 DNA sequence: TGTGCCAGCAGCTCTAGCACAGATACGCAGTATTTT.

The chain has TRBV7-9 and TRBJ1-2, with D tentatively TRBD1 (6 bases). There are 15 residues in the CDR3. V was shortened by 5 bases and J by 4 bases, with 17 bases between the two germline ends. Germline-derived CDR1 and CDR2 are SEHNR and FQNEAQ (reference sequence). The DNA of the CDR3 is TGTGCCAGCAGCCACGGGACATCCATTGGCTATGGCTACACCTTC. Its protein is CASSHGTSIGYGYTF.

The CDR3 region has the DNA TGCGCCAGCAGCAGAGCCGCCGGGACACCTTCCTACGAGCAGTACTTC. Translating gives CASSRAAGTPSYEQYF. The chain carries TRBV5-1 and TRBJ2-7, with D possibly being TRBD1 (6 bases). This CDR3 comprises 16 residues. With 4 bases removed from V and 1 base from J, the gap between germline ends came to 18 bases. CDR1 SGHRS and CDR2 YFSETQ come from the germline V gene.

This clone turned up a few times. CDR3 region: CASSSTSGGLEAFF. The CDR3 bases are TGTGCCAGCAGCTCCACCTCGGGGGGTCTTGAAGCTTTCTTT. This chain connects TRBV7-2 to TRBJ1-1; a weak D match, TRBD1 (5 bases). V lost 4 bases and J lost 7, with 16 bases in between. CDR1 is SGHTA, CDR2 FQGNSA, per germline. The CDR3 spans 14 residues.

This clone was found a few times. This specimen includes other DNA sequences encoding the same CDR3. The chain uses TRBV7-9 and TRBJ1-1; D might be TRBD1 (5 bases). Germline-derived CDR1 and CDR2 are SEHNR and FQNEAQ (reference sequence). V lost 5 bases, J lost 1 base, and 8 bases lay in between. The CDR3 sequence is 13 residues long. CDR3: CASSRQGNTEAFF. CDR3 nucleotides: TGTGCCAGCAGCCGTCAGGGGAACACTGAAGCTTTCTTT.

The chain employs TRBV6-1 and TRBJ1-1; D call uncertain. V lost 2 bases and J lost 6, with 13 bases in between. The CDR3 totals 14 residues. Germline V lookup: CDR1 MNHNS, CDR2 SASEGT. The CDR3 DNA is TGTGCCAGCAGTGAAAGAGGAACTAATGCTGAAGCTTTCTTT. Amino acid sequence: CASSERGTNAEAFF.

CDR3 residues: CAISLGTGSSGANVLTF. The CDR3 nucleotides read TGTGCCATCAGTTTAGGGACAGGTAGCTCTGGGGCCAACGTCCTGACTTTC. The chain recombines TRBV10-3 with TRBJ2-6, with TRBD1 matching 8 bases. Germline CDR1 reads ENHRY; CDR2 reads SYGVKD. V dropped 5 bases and J dropped 0; count of bases not matched to a gene: 6. The CDR3 is 17 amino acids.

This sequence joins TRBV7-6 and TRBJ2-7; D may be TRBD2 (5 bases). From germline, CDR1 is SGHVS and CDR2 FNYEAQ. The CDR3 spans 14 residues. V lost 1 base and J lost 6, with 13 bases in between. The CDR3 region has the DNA TGTGCCAGCAGCTTAGGAGAAGACTACGGCGAGCAGTACTTC. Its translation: CASSLGEDYGEQYF.

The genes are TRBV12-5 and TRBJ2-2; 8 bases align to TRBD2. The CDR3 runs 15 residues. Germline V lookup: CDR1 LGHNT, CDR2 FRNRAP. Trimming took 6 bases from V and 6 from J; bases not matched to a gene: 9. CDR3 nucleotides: TGTGCTAGTGGAAAGGATGCCGGGGGGGCCGGGGAGCTGTTTTTT. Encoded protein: CASGKDAGGAGELFF.

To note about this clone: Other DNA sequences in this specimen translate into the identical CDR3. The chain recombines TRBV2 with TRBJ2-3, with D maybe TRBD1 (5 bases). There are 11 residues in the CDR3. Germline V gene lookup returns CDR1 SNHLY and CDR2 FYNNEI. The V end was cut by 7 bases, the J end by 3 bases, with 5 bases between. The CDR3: CASTGTDTQYF. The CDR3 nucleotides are TGTGCCAGCACAGGGACAGATACGCAGTATTTT.

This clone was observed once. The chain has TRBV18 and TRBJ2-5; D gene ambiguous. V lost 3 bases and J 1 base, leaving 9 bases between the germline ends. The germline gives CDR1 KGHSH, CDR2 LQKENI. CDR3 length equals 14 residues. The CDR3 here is CASSPVAVQETQYF. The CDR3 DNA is TGTGCCAGCTCACCGGTTGCCGTCCAAGAGACCCAGTACTTC.

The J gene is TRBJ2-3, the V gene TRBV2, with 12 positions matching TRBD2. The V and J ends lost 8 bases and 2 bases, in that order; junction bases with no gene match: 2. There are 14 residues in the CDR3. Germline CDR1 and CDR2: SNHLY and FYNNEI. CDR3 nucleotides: TGTGCCAGCCTAGCGGGAGGGCCCACAGATACGCAGTATTTT. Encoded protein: CASLAGGPTDTQYF.